The T cell receptor (beta chain) under discussion was sequenced for a study of shared clonotypes between healthy human individuals. Overall study results and limits: Larger richness was generally estimated for naive than memory subsets.

J lost 2 bases, V lost 7 bases, and 5 bases had no gene match. This CDR3 comprises 14 residues. Per germline, CDR1 WNHNN and CDR2 SYGVQD (reference sequence). Some 30,000 T cell genomes (roughly 190 ng DNA) went into each sorted-subset replicate. Per the study methods: Filtering of immunoSEQ junctional sequences could not match full-length read filtering. Assay used: immunoSEQ multiplex PCR; TCRdb lists only in-frame clones, some missing. Clone size and the V and J calls come from that table; the DNA yielded D and trimming. The table has approximately 1.5 million clones, less than 99% seen once. Points on this clone: Its matching antigen is unknown.

Memory CD4+ cells were the fraction left after CD45RA+ naive selection. The chain links TRBV10-1 to TRBJ2-1; TRBD1 aligns across 7 bases. The sample taken for sequencing was naive CD4+ T cells sorted from blood. The subset: CD45RA+ positively selected. The receptor was isolated from a man under 40 in good health. CDR3 protein: CASNQGDPYNEQFF. CDR3 DNA sequence: TGCGCCAGCAATCAGGGGGATCCCTACAATGAGCAGTTCTTC.